This T cell receptor beta chain originates from a study of read filtering for tumor transcriptome and immune sequencing. The V and J ends lost 5 bases and 5 bases respectively, with 10 bases between them. Germline CDR1 is SEHNR and CDR2 is FQNEAQ (reference sequence). The CDR3 contains 13 residues. At least ten counts were recorded for this clonotype. From approximately 430 ng of RNA, a library with molecular barcoded alpha/delta and beta/gamma adaptors was made. Using its own MiXCR run on the reads, TCRdb lists one record per CDR3 protein. Altogether about 130,000 distinct CDR3 sequences are present, approximately 13% being singletons, with the ten largest covering roughly 9.6%.

The TCR comes from a donor at least 40 years old with multiple myeloma. The gene calls are TRBV7-9 and TRBJ1-5; D may be TRBD1 (5 bases). Sequenced: a population of CD138-negative cells sorted from bone marrow. Here the CDR3 reads CASSRLRDQPQHF. The DNA for the CDR3 is TGTGCCAGCAGCCGTCTCAGGGATCAGCCCCAGCATTTT. Using reference TRBV7-9 and TRBJ1-5 for the parts outside the CDR3, the full variable domain is DTGVSQNPRHKITKRGQNVTFRCDPISEHNRLYWYRQTLGQGPEFLTYFQNEAQLEKSRLLSDRFSAERPKGSFSTLEIQRTEQGDSAMYLCASSRLRDQPQHFGDGTRLSIL.